A single sample is the source of the 15 T cell receptor beta chains below, sequenced in a study of cytomegalovirus exposure and HLA in healthy donors. Vbeta (60) and Jbeta (13) primers were used in the PCR. The repertoire was sequenced with immunoSEQ multiplex PCR; TCRdb's copy has only in-frame clones and lacks some. The sample includes roughly 200,000 clones, 65% to 90% seen only once; the top ten take less than 2.5%. The sequencing sample was made of PBMCs. The receptors here all came from a woman between 50 and 59 years old in good health and CMV-seronegative.

The chain has TRBV5-4 and TRBJ2-5; unclear D gene. V was cut by 0 bases and J by 2 bases, with 8 bases left in between. The CDR3 has 14 amino acids. From germline, CDR1 is SGHNT and CDR2 YYREEE (reference sequence). DNA for the CDR3: TGTGCCAGCAGCTTGGGCGGATATCAAGAGACCCAGTACTTC. This gives the protein CASSLGGYQETQYF.

The chain carries TRBV2 and TRBJ1-3, with TRBD1 matching 7 bases. With 7 bases clipped from V and 6 bases from J, the junction kept 9 bases outside the gene matches. The length of the CDR3 is 14 residues. Germline loops: CDR1 SNHLY, CDR2 FYNNEI. The CDR3 reads CASMYRGGINTIYF. The CDR3, as DNA: TGTGCCAGCATGTACAGGGGCGGAATAAACACCATATATTTT. Looking up the rest from reference TRBV2 and TRBJ1-3 gives the full variable domain: EPEVTQTPSHQVTQMGQEVILRCVPISNHLYFYWYRQILGQKVEFLVSFYNNEISEKSEIFDDQFSVERPDGSNFTLKIRSTKLEDSAMYFCASMYRGGINTIYFGEGSWLTVV.

This chain links TRBV6-5 with TRBJ1-2; unclear D gene. This CDR3 has 11 amino acids. The V end was cut by 5 bases, the J end by 4 bases, with 5 bases between. Germline values: CDR1 MNHEY, CDR2 SVGAGI. This chain's CDR3 is CASSQVYGYTF. In DNA form, the CDR3 reads TGTGCCAGCAGTCAGGTCTATGGCTACACCTTC.

This clone was seen only a few times. The J gene is TRBJ1-2, the V gene TRBV28; TRBD1 might be the D (6 bases). V lost 4 bases to trimming and J lost 10 bases, with 13 bases between them. This CDR3 region has 12 residues. Germline V gene lookup returns CDR1 MDHEN and CDR2 SYDVKM. The CDR3 DNA reads TGTGCCAGCAGTTCGGCGGACAGTCACTACACCTTC. Residues: CASSSADSHYTF.

The rearrangement uses TRBV6-1 and TRBJ2-5; D unclear. The germline gives CDR1 MNHNS, CDR2 SASEGT. The CDR3 is 14 residues long. V was clipped by 6 bases and J by 1 base, with 12 bases between them. CDR3 loop: CASRRNLPQETQYF. DNA of the CDR3: TGTGCCAGCAGGAGAAACCTCCCCCAAGAGACCCAGTACTTC.

The chain uses TRBV5-8 and TRBJ1-6; 8 bases are a match to TRBD1. V shed 0 bases, J shed 10 bases, and the junction held 9 bases outside the gene matches. There are 16 residues in the CDR3. The germline V gene has CDR1 SGHTS and CDR2 YDEGEE. The CDR3 DNA is TGTGCCAGCAGCTTGGAGACAGGGGCCCGTAACTCACCCCTCCACTTT. This gives the protein CASSLETGARNSPLHF.

This clone was recorded only once. V usage is TRBV5-4 and J usage is TRBJ1-2, with TRBD1 as a possible D gene (5 bases). The CDR3 has 14 amino acids. Germline lookup yields CDR1 SGHNT and CDR2 YYREEE (reference sequence). The V and J ends lost 0 bases and 4 bases respectively, with 10 bases between them. The CDR3 region is CASSLGQRIYGYTF. CDR3 nucleotide sequence: TGTGCCAGCAGCTTGGGACAGAGAATCTATGGCTACACCTTC.

This clone was found a few times. The chain employs TRBV10-3 and TRBJ2-3; 7 bases map to TRBD2. Germline CDR1 ENHRY, CDR2 SYGVKD. With V trimmed by 6 bases and J by 1 base, 1 base remained unmatched. The CDR3 consists of 13 residues. In DNA form, the CDR3 reads TGTGCCATCAGAGCGGGGCGCACAGATACGCAGTATTTT. This codes for CAIRAGRTDTQYF.

CDR3 in amino acids: CASSPGTSPYEQYF. CDR3 nucleotides: TGCGCCAGCAGCCCCGGGACTAGTCCGTACGAGCAGTACTTC. The chain combines TRBV4-1 with TRBJ2-5; 8 nucleotides agree with TRBD2. The closer fit of TRBJ2-7 to the DNA end suggests the J call may be wrong. Germline CDR1 MGHRA, CDR2 YSYEKL. The length of the CDR3 is 14 residues.

In this sample, this clone turned up once. CDR3 sequence: CASKVTGDTEAFF. The CDR3 nucleotides read TGTGCCAGCAAGGTGACAGGGGACACTGAAGCTTTCTTT. This rearrangement joins TRBV7-3 to TRBJ1-1; 8 bases map to TRBD1. The germline CDR1 and CDR2 sequences are SGHTA and FQGTGA. After removal of 7 bases from V and 3 bases from J, the junction contained 4 bases not matched to a gene. CDR3 size: 13 residues.

V and J are TRBV6-1 and TRBJ2-7; possible D gene TRBD1, 5 bases. CDR1 MNHNS and CDR2 SASEGT come from the germline V gene. There are 12 residues in the CDR3. Trimming took 7 bases from V and 6 from J, leaving 13 bases between them. This CDR3 reads CASIDSYLEQYF. Written as DNA, the CDR3 is TGTGCCAGCATTGACAGTTATCTCGAGCAGTACTTC.

V and J are TRBV7-9 and TRBJ1-1; 7 bases map to TRBD1. V shed 3 bases and J 6 bases; nucleotides not matched to a gene: 4. Germline CDR1 SEHNR, CDR2 FQNEAQ (reference sequence). CDR3 length: 13 amino acids. The CDR3 DNA follows: TGTGCCAGCAGCTTGACGGGACAGTCTGAAGCTTTCTTT. It yields the protein CASSLTGQSEAFF.

This rearrangement joins TRBV7-3 to TRBJ2-1; 7 nucleotides line up with TRBD2. This CDR3 is 12 amino acids long. Germline V gene sequence: CDR1 SGHTA, CDR2 FQGTGA. V lost 5 bases to trimming and J lost 9 bases; unmatched junction nucleotides: 4. CDR3: CASSPSSGEQFF. The CDR3 DNA reads TGTGCCAGCAGCCCCTCTAGCGGTGAGCAGTTCTTC.

The V call is TRBV19, the J call TRBJ2-1; the D gene is possibly TRBD2 (5 bases). The germline CDR1 and CDR2 sequences are LNHDA and SQIVND (reference sequence). Trimming removed 0 bases at V and 7 bases at J, with 13 bases between. This CDR3 contains 15 residues. The CDR3 sequence: CASSIDQGPGNEQFF. The CDR3 DNA follows: TGTGCCAGTAGTATAGACCAAGGCCCGGGGAATGAGCAGTTCTTC.

V and J are TRBV13 and TRBJ2-1, with D possibly matching TRBD1 (6 bases). CDR3 length: 14 residues. Germline loops: CDR1 PRHDT, CDR2 FYEKMQ (reference sequence). V lost 5 bases and J lost 6, with 14 bases in between. CDR3 region: CASSRNREPNEQFF. The CDR3 DNA follows: TGTGCCAGCAGCCGGAACAGGGAACCCAATGAGCAGTTCTTC.